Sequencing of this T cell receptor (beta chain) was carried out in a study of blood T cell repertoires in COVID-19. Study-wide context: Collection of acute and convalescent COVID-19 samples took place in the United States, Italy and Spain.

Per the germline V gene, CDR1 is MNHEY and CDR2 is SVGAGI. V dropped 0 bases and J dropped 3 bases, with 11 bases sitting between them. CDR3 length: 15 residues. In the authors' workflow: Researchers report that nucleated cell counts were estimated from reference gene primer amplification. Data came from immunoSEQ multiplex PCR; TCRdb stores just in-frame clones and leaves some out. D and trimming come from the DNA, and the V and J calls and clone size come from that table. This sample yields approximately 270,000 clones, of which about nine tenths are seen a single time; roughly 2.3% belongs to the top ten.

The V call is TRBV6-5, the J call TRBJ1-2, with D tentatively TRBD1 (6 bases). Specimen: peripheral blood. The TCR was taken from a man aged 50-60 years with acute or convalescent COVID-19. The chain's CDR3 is CASSYSRSGDYGYTF. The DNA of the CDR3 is TGTGCCAGCAGTTACTCAAGGTCAGGGGACTATGGCTACACCTTC.